These 9 T cell receptor beta chains were sequenced from one sample in a study of human T cells and chemical hapten exposure. TCRdb ran MiXCR on the RACE reads and lists one entry per CDR3 protein. The sample lists about 84,000 distinct CDR3 sequences, roughly 10% occurring once. Time point given: patch test 3, about 24 weeks after DPC sensitization. Treatment reported: therapeutic diphenylcyclopropenone sensitization with weekly scalp DPC. The material sequenced was whole blood, taken in connection with sensitization to the hapten diphenylcyclopropenone (DPC). Receptors were obtained from a woman in her 50s with alopecia areata. Some clones in this sample may be carry-over from other donors' samples.

The chain uses TRBV20-1 and TRBJ2-6; no clear D. V was clipped by 0 bases and J by 1 base, with 16 bases between them. Germline lookup yields CDR1 DFQATT and CDR2 SNEGSKA (reference sequence). This CDR3 comprises 18 residues. The CDR3 region has the DNA TGCAGTGCTAGAGATAATGGCAGACCCTTATCTGGGGCCAACGTCCTGACTTTC. Its translation: CSARDNGRPLSGANVLTF.

The chain couples TRBV5-6 to TRBJ2-7, with D possibly being TRBD2 (5 bases). The V gene's germline CDR1 is SGHDT and CDR2 YYEEEE. Trimming took 3 bases from V and 6 from J, leaving 7 bases between them. The CDR3 extends over 11 amino acids. This chain's CDR3 is CASSWRSEQYF. The CDR3 nucleotides read TGTGCCAGCAGCTGGAGGAGCGAGCAGTACTTC.

This clonotype was counted a few times. The chain has TRBV5-1 and TRBJ2-7, with 10 bases lining up with TRBD2. V lost 2 bases, J lost 7 bases, and 6 bases stayed unmatched. The CDR3 is made up of 14 amino acids. In germline, CDR1 is SGHRS, CDR2 YFSETQ. The CDR3 protein is CASSFPSGSGEQYF. CDR3 DNA: TGCGCCAGCAGCTTCCCTAGCGGGAGTGGAGAGCAGTACTTC.

This clonotype was picked up a small number of times. In nucleotides, the CDR3 is TGCGCCAGCAGCCAGGGGGCGGCGGAGACCCAGTACTTC. It specifies CASSQGAAETQYF. The chain has TRBV4-1 and TRBJ2-5, with a tentative D call TRBD1 (6 bases). This CDR3 spans 13 amino acids. CDR1 and CDR2 (germline): MGHRA, YSYEKL. Trimming shortened V by 3 bases and J by 5 bases, and 10 bases separated the two germline ends.

This clonotype has ten or more counts. The chain joins TRBV14 to TRBJ2-7; 7 bases map to TRBD2. Germline V gene lookup returns CDR1 SGHDN and CDR2 FVKESK. The CDR3 consists of 17 residues. The ends lost 4 bases at V and 1 base at J; junction bases unmatched: 13. This CDR3 reads CASSPYLRASGSYEQYF. The CDR3, as DNA: TGTGCCAGCAGCCCTTACCTCAGGGCTAGCGGATCCTACGAGCAGTACTTC.

This clonotype was seen repeatedly, ten times or more. This sequence joins TRBV9 and TRBJ2-5, with 7 bases matching TRBD1. Trimming cost V 0 bases and J 9 bases; bases outside gene matches: 17. Germline CDR1 SGDLS, CDR2 YYNGEE. This CDR3 has 17 amino acids. In DNA form, the CDR3 reads TGTGCCAGCAGCGTAGGTGTCGACAGGGATGCGAATCAGGCCCAGTACTTC. Protein sequence: CASSVGVDRDANQAQYF.

The rearrangement links TRBV12-3 or TRBV12-4 to TRBJ2-5, with D unclear. The CDR3 has 14 residues. Trimming took 5 bases from V and 1 from J, leaving 11 bases between them. The DNA of the CDR3 is TGTGCCAGCAGTCTCGGACGTACCCAAGAGACCCAGTACTTC. It codes for CASSLGRTQETQYF.

This clonotype was observed a handful of times. The rearrangement links TRBV11-2 to TRBJ2-2, with D perhaps matching TRBD2 (6 bases). CDR3 length equals 18 residues. CDR1 is SGHAT and CDR2 is FQNNGV in the germline V gene. Trimming took 5 bases from V and 4 from J, leaving 23 bases between them. The CDR3 nucleotides read TGTGCCAGCAGCCCCCCCGGGAAGCTAGCGAAGGGCACCGGGGAGCTGTTTTTT. Translated: CASSPPGKLAKGTGELFF.

This clonotype was detected only a few times. The V gene is TRBV27, the J gene TRBJ2-5; D perhaps matches TRBD2 (6 bases). The V gene lost 5 bases and the J gene lost 2 bases, with 18 bases spanning the gap. The CDR3 runs 16 residues. Germline V gives CDR1 MNHEY, CDR2 SMNVEV (reference sequence). CDR3 protein: CASSLRASAFQETQYF. The CDR3, as DNA: TGTGCCAGCAGTCTTAGGGCTAGCGCATTTCAAGAGACCCAGTACTTC.